One sample yielded the 3 T cell receptor beta chains listed below, sequenced in a study of blood T cell repertoires in COVID-19. Sequenced by immunoSEQ multiplex PCR; TCRdb stores in-frame clones only, minus some. Of fewer than 90,000 clones in the sample, 84% are singletons; the top ten hold around a third. Material: peripheral blood. The receptors shown here come from a man between 65 and 85 years old with acute or convalescent COVID-19.

This clone was found once. V usage is TRBV3-1 (or the pseudogene TRBV3-2) and J usage is TRBJ2-4; TRBD1 might be the D (5 bases). The CDR3 is 15 residues long. With 1 base removed from V and 1 base from J, the gap between germline ends came to 8 bases. Germline assignment: CDR1 LGHDT and CDR2 YNNKEL (reference sequence). The CDR3 DNA reads as TGTGCCAGCAGCCAAGTAGGGGTCGCCAAAAACATTCAGTACTTC. This encodes CASSQVGVAKNIQYF.

V is TRBV27 and J is TRBJ1-2, with D unclear. The CDR3 spans 14 residues. From germline, CDR1 is MNHEY and CDR2 SMNVEV (reference sequence). V gave up 5 bases and J gave up 0 bases, with 10 bases separating them. The CDR3 nucleotides read TGTGCCAGCAGTAGAGCTTTTCCTAACTATGGCTACACCTTC. Encoded protein: CASSRAFPNYGYTF.

The V call is TRBV3-1 (or the pseudogene TRBV3-2), the J call TRBJ2-1; D is unresolved. The V gene lost 2 bases and the J gene lost 9 bases, with 14 bases spanning the gap. Germline-derived CDR1 and CDR2 are LGHDT and YNNKEL (reference sequence). There are 14 residues in the CDR3. CDR3 coding DNA: TGTGCCAGCAGCCAAATACTCGCGAACGGTGAGCAGTTCTTC. This encodes CASSQILANGEQFF.